This passage covers 21 T cell receptor beta chains from one sample sequenced in a study of T cell responses to AZD1222 COVID-19 vaccine (dated by TCRdb to the early 2020s). Explained via the paper, the time point label denotes: baseline before first vaccination. Library method: the immunoSEQ multiplex PCR assay. TCRdb limited this immuneACCESS table to in-frame rearrangements with V and J called. A share of clones is missing; checked studies link under half to unresolved V genes, and the rest is unexplained. The sample yields 99,000 or so clones; roughly 90% were counted once. Around 20% of the sample is held by the ten biggest clonotypes. The sequencing used peripheral blood, collected on day 0 of AZD1222 vaccination. The receptors originated from an adult in good health.

The rearrangement links TRBV2 to TRBJ1-5, with unresolved D. Trimming left V 4 bases short and J 5 bases short, with 12 bases between. Germline V gene sequence: CDR1 SNHLY, CDR2 FYNNEI. There are 14 residues in the CDR3. This CDR3 reads CASSGTWEDQPQHF. The CDR3 nucleotides read TGTGCCAGCAGTGGAACATGGGAAGATCAGCCCCAGCATTTT. Complete variable domain (other parts from reference TRBV2 and TRBJ1-5): EPEVTQTPSHQVTQMGQEVILRCVPISNHLYFYWYRQILGQKVEFLVSFYNNEISEKSEIFDDQFSVERPDGSNFTLKIRSTKLEDSAMYFCASSGTWEDQPQHFGDGTRLSIL.

This chain uses TRBV7-3 with TRBJ1-3; no definite D call. Trimming removed 5 bases at V and 0 bases at J, with 8 bases between. This CDR3 has 14 residues. Germline CDR1 is SGHTA and CDR2 is FQGTGA. The CDR3 DNA reads TGTGCCAGCAGCCCGAGTAACTCTGGAAACACCATATATTTT. Translated, it gives CASSPSNSGNTIYF.

This rearrangement joins TRBV19 to TRBJ1-5; D remains unclear. The CDR3 totals 14 residues. Germline V gives CDR1 LNHDA, CDR2 SQIVND (reference sequence). V lost 0 bases, J lost 2 bases, and 5 bases lay in between. The CDR3 DNA follows: TGTGCCAGTAGTATAGAAGACCGCAATCAGCCCCAGCATTTT. Its protein product is CASSIEDRNQPQHF.

For this clone: The CDR3 does not end in the conserved phenylalanine or tryptophan, so this is likely a read error. The gene calls are TRBV6-5 and TRBJ1-6, with D unclear. Germline CDR1 and CDR2: MNHEY and SVGAGI. This CDR3 has 12 residues. V gave up 6 bases and J gave up 7 bases, with 7 bases separating them. The chain's CDR3 is CASRAGNSPLHL. CDR3 DNA sequence: TGTGCCAGCAGGGCAGGAAATTCACCCCTCCACCTT.

The chain combines TRBV3-1 (or the pseudogene TRBV3-2) with TRBJ2-5, with 7 bases matching TRBD2. This CDR3 is 15 amino acids long. With V trimmed by 4 bases and J by 2 bases, 7 bases remained unmatched. Germline loops: CDR1 LGHDT, CDR2 YNNKEL (reference sequence). The CDR3 reads CASSRGSAIQETQYF. CDR3 DNA sequence: TGTGCCAGCAGCCGCGGGAGTGCCATTCAAGAGACCCAGTACTTC.

This sequence joins TRBV4-1 and TRBJ2-1, with 8 bases matching TRBD2. Looked up from germline, CDR1 is MGHRA and CDR2 is YSYEKL. Trimming cost V 3 bases and J 8 bases; bases outside gene matches: 21. This CDR3 is 19 amino acids long. The CDR3 is CASSHPGLVGGPGSYEQFF. CDR3 in DNA: TGCGCCAGCAGCCATCCGGGACTAGTGGGGGGGCCGGGGTCTTATGAGCAGTTCTTC.

This chain links TRBV20-1 with TRBJ1-1; D not resolved. This CDR3 contains 11 residues. V lost 3 bases to trimming and J lost 3 bases, with 5 bases between them. Germline-derived CDR1 and CDR2 are DFQATT and SNEGSKA (reference sequence). CDR3 DNA: TGCAGTGCTAGTAGGCACACTGAAGCTTTCTTT. Protein: CSASRHTEAFF.

The CDR3 loop reads CASSPRTGHIYGYTF. CDR3 nucleotide sequence: TGTGCCAGCAGCCCTCGGACAGGGCACATTTATGGCTACACCTTC. The genes are TRBV11-2 and TRBJ1-2; 8 bases are a match to TRBD1. Germline-derived CDR1 and CDR2 are SGHAT and FQNNGV. The length of the CDR3 is 15 residues. The trim removed 5 bases at V and 5 bases at J, leaving 10 bases unmatched.

The chain is built from TRBV5-1 and TRBJ1-2; D is unclear. Deletions cut 0 bases from V and 2 bases from J, with 8 bases between. The CDR3 extends over 14 amino acids. Germline V gives CDR1 SGHRS, CDR2 YFSETQ. The DNA of the CDR3 is TGCGCCAGCAGCTTGGACGGATTGAACTATGGCTACACCTTC. Amino acid sequence: CASSLDGLNYGYTF.

The chain recombines TRBV29-1 with TRBJ1-1; no firm D call. Trimming cost V 8 bases and J 6 bases, with 13 bases left between them. The germline CDR1 and CDR2 sequences are SQVTM and ANQGSEA. CDR3 length equals 11 residues. The CDR3, as DNA: TGCAGCCCCGCTGTTTACCCTGAAGCTTTCTTT. This sequence encodes CSPAVYPEAFF.

In its sample, this clone was seen once. This chain uses TRBV5-6 with TRBJ1-2; unclear D gene. The V end was cut by 2 bases, the J end by 3 bases, with 17 bases between. CDR1 is SGHDT and CDR2 is YYEEEE in the germline V gene. The CDR3 loop spans 16 amino acids. CDR3 nucleotides: TGTGCCAGCAGCTTAGGTGGCGGGATCTCGTACTATGGCTACACCTTC. Encoded protein: CASSLGGGISYYGYTF.

The genes are TRBV6-5 and TRBJ2-7, with TRBD2 matching 8 bases. The length of the CDR3 is 15 residues. Per germline, CDR1 MNHEY and CDR2 SVGAGI. V lost 6 bases to trimming and J lost 6 bases; unmatched junction nucleotides: 13. The DNA for the CDR3 is TGTGCCAGCAGAGGATCCGGGACTAGTGTTGGCGAGCAGTACTTC. Translating gives CASRGSGTSVGEQYF.

The chain combines TRBV7-9 with TRBJ1-1; D unresolved. The CDR3 length is 13 residues. V shed 6 bases and J shed 5 bases, with 13 bases lying between them. Per the germline V gene, CDR1 is SEHNR and CDR2 is FQNEAQ (reference sequence). In DNA form, the CDR3 reads TGTGCCAGCAGTCCGGTGGGAGGGACTGAAGCTTTCTTT. It codes for CASSPVGGTEAFF.

This chain links TRBV6-1 with TRBJ1-2; D is unclear. CDR1 MNHNS and CDR2 SASEGT come from the germline V gene. With 0 bases removed from V and 6 bases from J, the gap between germline ends came to 8 bases. The CDR3 is 13 residues long. DNA for the CDR3: TGTGCCAGCAGTGAAGCGCGGACGGATGGCTACACCTTC. Translating gives CASSEARTDGYTF.

Details on this clone: The conserved final phenylalanine or tryptophan is absent from the CDR3, which likely points to a read error. The rearrangement joins TRBV5-5 to TRBJ1-6; D might be TRBD1 (6 bases). The CDR3 spans 16 residues. V was cut by 6 bases and J by 5 bases, with 18 bases left in between. CDR1 and CDR2 (germline): SGHKS, YYEKEE (reference sequence). The CDR3 region has the DNA TGTGCCAGCACCCTGGAGGTGGGGGCTCATAATTCACCCCTCCACCTT. Its protein is CASTLEVGAHNSPLHL.

The rearrangement links TRBV6-5 to TRBJ1-4; 7 bases match TRBD1. The J segment lost 7 bases and the V segment lost 5 bases, leaving 7 bases of the junction unmatched. Germline V gives CDR1 MNHEY, CDR2 SVGAGI. The CDR3 contains 14 residues. CDR3 DNA: TGTGCCAGCAGTACGACAGGGTTCCCTGAAAAACTGTTTTTT. This encodes CASSTTGFPEKLFF.

In its sample, this clone was seen once. The sample has other DNA sequences that encode this CDR3 too. This sequence joins TRBV24-1 and TRBJ1-2; 7 nucleotides agree with TRBD1. Germline V gene lookup returns CDR1 KGHDR and CDR2 SFDVKD. The CDR3 totals 14 residues. V lost 4 bases, J lost 8 bases, and 9 bases stayed unmatched. The CDR3 sequence is CATSDATGNRGYTF. The CDR3 nucleotides are TGTGCCACCAGTGACGCGACAGGGAATCGGGGCTACACCTTC.

This chain connects TRBV19 to TRBJ1-6; 7 nucleotides line up with TRBD1. V shed 5 bases, J shed 7 bases, and the junction held 5 bases outside the gene matches. The CDR3 is made up of 14 amino acids. Germline CDR1 LNHDA, CDR2 SQIVND (reference sequence). The DNA for the CDR3 is TGTGCCAGTAGTGCTGACAGGGTGAATTCACCCCTCCACTTT. It is translated as CASSADRVNSPLHF.

The J gene is TRBJ1-4, the V gene TRBV5-1; TRBD1 matches at 7 bases. CDR3 length: 15 amino acids. Looked up from germline, CDR1 is SGHRS and CDR2 is YFSETQ. With V trimmed by 4 bases and J by 5 bases, 8 bases remained unmatched. The CDR3 bases are TGCGCCAGCAGCCTCGGGGACAGAAAGAATGAAAAACTGTTTTTT. It encodes CASSLGDRKNEKLFF.

The J gene is TRBJ2-5, the V gene TRBV6-2 or TRBV6-3, with no clear D. The CDR3 is 14 residues long. V lost 3 bases and J lost 2, with 10 bases in between. CDR1 is MNHEY, CDR2 SVGEGT, per germline. For the CDR3, the DNA is TGTGCCAGCAGTTATGTGACACTACAAGAGACCCAGTACTTC. Its protein is CASSYVTLQETQYF.

As regards this clone: The identical CDR3 is also encoded by other nucleotide sequences in the sample. The gene calls are TRBV12-3 or TRBV12-4 and TRBJ1-2; TRBD1 matches 7 bases. J gave up 2 bases and V 6 bases, and 3 bases lay outside the gene matches. The CDR3 sequence is 13 residues long. This CDR3 is CASSPGQNYGYTF. The CDR3 DNA reads TGTGCCAGCAGCCCGGGACAGAACTATGGCTACACCTTC.